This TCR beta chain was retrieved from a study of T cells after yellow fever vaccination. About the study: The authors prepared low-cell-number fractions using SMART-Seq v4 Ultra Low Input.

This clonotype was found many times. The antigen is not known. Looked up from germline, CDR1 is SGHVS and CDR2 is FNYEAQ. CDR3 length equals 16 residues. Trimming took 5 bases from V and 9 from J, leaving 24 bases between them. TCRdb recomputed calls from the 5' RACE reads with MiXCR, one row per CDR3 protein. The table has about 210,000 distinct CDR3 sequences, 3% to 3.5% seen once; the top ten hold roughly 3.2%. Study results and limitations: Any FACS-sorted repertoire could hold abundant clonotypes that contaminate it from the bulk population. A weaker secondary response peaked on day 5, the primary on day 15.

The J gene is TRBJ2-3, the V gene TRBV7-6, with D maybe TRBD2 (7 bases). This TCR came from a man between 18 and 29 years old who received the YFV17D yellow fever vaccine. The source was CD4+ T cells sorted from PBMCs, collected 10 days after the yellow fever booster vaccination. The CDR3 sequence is CASSLGQGGVGGTQYF. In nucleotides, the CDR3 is TGTGCCAGCAGCCTAGGCCAAGGGGGGGTAGGAGGGACGCAGTATTTT.